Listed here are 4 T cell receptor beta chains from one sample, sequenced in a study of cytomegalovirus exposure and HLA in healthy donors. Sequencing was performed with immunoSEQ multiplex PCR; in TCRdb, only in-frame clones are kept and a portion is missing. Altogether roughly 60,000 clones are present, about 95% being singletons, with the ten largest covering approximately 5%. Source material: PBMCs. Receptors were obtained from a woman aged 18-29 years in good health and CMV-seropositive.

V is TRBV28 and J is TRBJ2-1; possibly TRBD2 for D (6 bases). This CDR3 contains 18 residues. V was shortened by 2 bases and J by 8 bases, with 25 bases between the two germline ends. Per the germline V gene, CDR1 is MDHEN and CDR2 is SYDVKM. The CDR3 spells CASSLPPRRDAYIYEQFF. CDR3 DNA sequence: TGTGCCAGCAGTTTACCCCCGCGGCGGGACGCCTATATTTATGAGCAGTTCTTC.

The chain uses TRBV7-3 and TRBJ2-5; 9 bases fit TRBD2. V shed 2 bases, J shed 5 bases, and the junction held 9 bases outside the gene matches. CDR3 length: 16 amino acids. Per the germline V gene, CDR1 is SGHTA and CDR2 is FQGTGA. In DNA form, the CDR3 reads TGTGCCAGCAGCTTATTCGGCGGGGGGGCCGTGGAGACCCAGTACTTC. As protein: CASSLFGGGAVETQYF. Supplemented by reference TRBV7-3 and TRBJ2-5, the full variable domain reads GAGVSQTPSNKVTEKGKYVELRCDPISGHTALYWYRQSLGQGPEFLIYFQGTGAADDSGLPNDRFFAVRPEGSVSTLKIQRTERGDSAVYLCASSLFGGGAVETQYFGPGTRLLVL.

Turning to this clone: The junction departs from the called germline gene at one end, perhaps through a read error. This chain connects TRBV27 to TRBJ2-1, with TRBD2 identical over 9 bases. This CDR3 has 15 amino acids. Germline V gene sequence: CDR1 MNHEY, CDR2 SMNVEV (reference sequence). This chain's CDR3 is CASSFRGLAYNEQFF. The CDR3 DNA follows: TGTGCCAGCAGTTTTAGGGGACTAGCCTATAATGAGCAGTTCTTC.

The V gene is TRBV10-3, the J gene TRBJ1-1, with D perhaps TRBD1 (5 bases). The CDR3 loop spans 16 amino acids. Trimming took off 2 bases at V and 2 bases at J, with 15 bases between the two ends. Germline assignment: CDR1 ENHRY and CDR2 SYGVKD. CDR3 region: CAISERTTQTNTEAFF. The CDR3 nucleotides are TGTGCCATCAGTGAGAGGACAACACAGACTAACACTGAAGCTTTCTTT.